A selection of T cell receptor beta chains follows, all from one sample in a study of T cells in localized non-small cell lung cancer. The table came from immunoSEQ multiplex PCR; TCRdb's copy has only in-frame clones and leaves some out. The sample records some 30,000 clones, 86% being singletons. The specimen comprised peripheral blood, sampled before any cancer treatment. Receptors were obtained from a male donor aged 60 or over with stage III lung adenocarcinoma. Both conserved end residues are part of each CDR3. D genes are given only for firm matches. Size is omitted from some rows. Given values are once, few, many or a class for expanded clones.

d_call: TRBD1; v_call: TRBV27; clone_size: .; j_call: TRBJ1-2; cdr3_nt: TGTGCCAGCAGCCCAAGGACAGGGCCTGGCTACACCTTC; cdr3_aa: CASSPRTGPGYTF
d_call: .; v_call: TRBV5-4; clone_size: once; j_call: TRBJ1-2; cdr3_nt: TGTGCCAGCAGCTTGGATAATGGCTACACCTTC; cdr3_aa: CASSLDNGYTF
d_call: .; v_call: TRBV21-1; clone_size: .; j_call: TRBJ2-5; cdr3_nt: TGTGCCAGCAGCAAAGAGGGCCCACAGGGGCCTAAAGGGACCCAGTACTTC; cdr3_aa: CASSKEGPQGPKGTQYF
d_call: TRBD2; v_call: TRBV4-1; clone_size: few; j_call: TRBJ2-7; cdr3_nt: TGCGCCAGCAGCCAAGGGAGTGGACTAGCCTACGAGCAGTACTTC; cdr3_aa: CASSQGSGLAYEQYF
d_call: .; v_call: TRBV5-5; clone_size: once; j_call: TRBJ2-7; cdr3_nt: TGTGCCAGCAGCCTCCTCGAGGAGCAGTACTTC; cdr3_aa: CASSLLEEQYF
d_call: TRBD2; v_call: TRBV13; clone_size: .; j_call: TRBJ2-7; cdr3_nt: TGTGCCAGCAGCTCGACGACTAGCCCAAGGAGCTCCTACGAGCAGTACTTC; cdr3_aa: CASSSTTSPRSSYEQYF
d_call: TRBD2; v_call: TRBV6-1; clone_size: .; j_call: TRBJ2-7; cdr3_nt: TGTGCCAGCAGTGGAAGGACTAGCGGCACCTACGAGCAGTACTTC; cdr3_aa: CASSGRTSGTYEQYF
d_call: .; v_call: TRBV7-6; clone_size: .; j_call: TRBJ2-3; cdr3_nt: TGTGCCAGCAGCTTTGGCGCAGGGAGCACAGATACGCAGTATTTT; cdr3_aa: CASSFGAGSTDTQYF
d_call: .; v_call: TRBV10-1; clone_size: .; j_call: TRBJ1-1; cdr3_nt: TGCGCCAGCAGTGAAGGGAGCTTGAACACTGAAGCTTTCTTT; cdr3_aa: CASSEGSLNTEAFF
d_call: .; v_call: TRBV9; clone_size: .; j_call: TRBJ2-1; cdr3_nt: TGTGCCAGCAGCGTAGATGGCAGCTACAATGAGCAGTTCTTC; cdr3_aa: CASSVDGSYNEQFF
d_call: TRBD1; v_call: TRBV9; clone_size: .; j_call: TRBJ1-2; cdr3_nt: TGTGCCAGCAGCCCAAGCTCGGGACAGACTAACTATGGCTACACCTTC; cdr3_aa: CASSPSSGQTNYGYTF
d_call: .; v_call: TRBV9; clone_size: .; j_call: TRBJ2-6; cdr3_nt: TGTGCCAGCAGCGTAGGGCCAGCAGGGCCCGGGGCCAACGTCCTGACTTTC; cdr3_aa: CASSVGPAGPGANVLTF
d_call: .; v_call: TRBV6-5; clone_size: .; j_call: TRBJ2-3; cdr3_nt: TGTGCCAGCAGTTTGCGGAACAGGGCGACAGATACGCAGTATTTT; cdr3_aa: CASSLRNRATDTQYF
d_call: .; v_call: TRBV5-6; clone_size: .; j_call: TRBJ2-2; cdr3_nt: TGTGCCAGCAGCTTCCCCTACGCCGGGGAGCTGTTTTTT; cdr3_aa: CASSFPYAGELFF
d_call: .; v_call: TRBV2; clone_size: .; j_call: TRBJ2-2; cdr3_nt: TGTGCCAGCAGTGACCAACTAGTCGGGACCGGGGAGCTGTTTTTT; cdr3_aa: CASSDQLVGTGELFF
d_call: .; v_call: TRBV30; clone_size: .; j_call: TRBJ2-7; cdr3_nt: TGTGCCTGGAGTGTAACGGCCTACGAGCAGTACTTC; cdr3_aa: CAWSVTAYEQYF
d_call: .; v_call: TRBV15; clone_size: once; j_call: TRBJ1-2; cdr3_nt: TGTGCCACCAGCAGAGATATACAGAACTATGGCTACACCTTC; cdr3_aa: CATSRDIQNYGYTF
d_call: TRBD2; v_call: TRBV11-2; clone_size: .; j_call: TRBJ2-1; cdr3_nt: TGTGCCAGCAGCCGGACTAGCTCGTCCTACAATGAGCAGTTCTTC; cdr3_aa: CASSRTSSSYNEQFF
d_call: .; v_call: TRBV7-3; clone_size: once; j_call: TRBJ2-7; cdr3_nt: TGTGCCAGCAGCTTTGCGGGTGGTGGCGAGCAGTACTTC; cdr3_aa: CASSFAGGGEQYF
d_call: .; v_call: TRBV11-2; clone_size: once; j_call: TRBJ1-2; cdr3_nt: TGTGCCAGCAGCTTAGAGGGCAGCGCCGTATATGGCTACACCTTC; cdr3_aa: CASSLEGSAVYGYTF
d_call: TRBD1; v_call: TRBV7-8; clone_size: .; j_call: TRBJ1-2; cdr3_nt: TGTGCCAGCAGCCTGAGGACAGGGGGCAACTATGGCTACACCTTC; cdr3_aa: CASSLRTGGNYGYTF
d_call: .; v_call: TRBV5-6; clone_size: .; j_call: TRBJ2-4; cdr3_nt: TGTGCCAGCGAGCTTGTGGGGGTGCAGGGCCGGTACTTC; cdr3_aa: CASELVGVQGRYF
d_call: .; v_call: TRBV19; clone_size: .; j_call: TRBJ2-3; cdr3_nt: TGTGCCAGTAGTATCTCCCTCCGGGCAGGGGTAATCACAGATACGCAGTATTTT; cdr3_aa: CASSISLRAGVITDTQYF